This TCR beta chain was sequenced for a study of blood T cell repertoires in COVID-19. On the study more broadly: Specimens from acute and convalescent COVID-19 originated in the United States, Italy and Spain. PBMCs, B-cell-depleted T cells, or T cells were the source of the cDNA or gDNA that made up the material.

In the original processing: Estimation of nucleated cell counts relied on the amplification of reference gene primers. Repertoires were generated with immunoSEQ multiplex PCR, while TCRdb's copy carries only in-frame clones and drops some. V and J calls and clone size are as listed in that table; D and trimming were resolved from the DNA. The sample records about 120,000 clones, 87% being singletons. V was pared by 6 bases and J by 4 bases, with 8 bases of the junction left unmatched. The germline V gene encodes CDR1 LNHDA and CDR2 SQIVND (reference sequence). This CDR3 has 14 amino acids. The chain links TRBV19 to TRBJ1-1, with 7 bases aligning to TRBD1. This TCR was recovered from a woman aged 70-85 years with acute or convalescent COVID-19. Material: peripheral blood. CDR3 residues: CASSGTAWSTEAFF. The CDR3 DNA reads TGTGCCAGTAGCGGGACAGCCTGGAGCACTGAAGCTTTCTTT.